This T cell receptor (beta chain) was identified during a study of T cell repertoires in aging, cancer and after chemotherapy (dated by TCRdb to 2018 to 2020). With respect to the entire study: The donors fell into six age groups ranging from 30 or younger to 70 or older, and each group had at least three individuals. Control TCR repertoires from healthy donors were recorded across several months to years, and re-sampling revealed clear clonal overlap. The complete dataset included about 9 million TCR reads. To examine immunoaging and T cell reconstitution after chemotherapy, the study profiled TCR beta repertoires in peripheral blood from healthy donors and cancer patients. Alongside approximately 95 healthy donors serving as a reference group, the cohort included over 200 cancer patients, of whom roughly 92 had hematological cancers and fewer than 140 had solid cancers. The full study reports these points: In both cancer cohorts, median generation probability rose over the chemotherapy interval, which suggests that the repertoire was reconstituted through rebound thymic output. Untreated patients with hematological or solid cancers showed significantly lower blood TCR diversity and higher clonality than age-matched healthy donors. According to the authors, the repertoire data do not allow conclusions to be drawn about immunological memory after chemotherapy. In healthy donors, the decline in TCR diversity with age was mainly due to loss of richness, whereas in cancer patients loss of evenness also played a role.

Rearranged TRB sequences spanning V, D and J segments were amplified in a multiplex touch-down PCR with a mixed TRB-A/B primer pool. Illumina adapters and sample indices were added to the amplicons in two consecutive PCR reactions performed with Phusion HS II polymerase. Amplicons were gel-purified using the NucleoSpin Gel and PCR Clean-up kit and were subsequently checked with Qubit and an Agilent 2100 Bioanalyzer. Sequencing of libraries was carried out on an Illumina MiSeq in 600-cycle, single-indexed, paired-end runs. The study's own analysis went as follows. MiXCR versions 2.12 and 3.0.5 were used to process TRB sequences. Each unique CDR3 nucleotide sequence was treated as one clone, and only productive sequences with two or more reads were kept. The repertoire metrics were Shannon diversity, evenness, clonality (defined as one minus evenness), and alpha-parameterized diversity profiles covering alpha 0 to 5. Generation probabilities of clones in paired pre- and post-chemotherapy samples were computed with the IGoR algorithm. In-frame beta chains were kept once TCRdb had trimmed the public reads at Q25 with fastp and called clones with MiXCR. Duplicate CDR3 protein sequences are folded into a single record with the most common DNA and genes. Clone size and V and J calls follow TCRdb, not the original study. The sample profile shows about 10,000 distinct CDR3 sequences; under 40% of them were found once. The top ten clones comprise roughly 8.2% of the sample.

Instead of sorted cells or RNA, genomic DNA extracted from peripheral blood served as the source for amplifying TCR beta rearrangements. This clonotype was counted between two and nine times. Its cognate antigen has yet to be identified. One base away there is no much larger clone; base qualities are not given. Trimming removed 1 base from V and 5 bases from J, leaving 11 bases between the germline ends. The CDR3 holds 14 amino acids from the cysteine to the phenylalanine. Only the CDR3 DNA stays, 42 bases, in frame from base 1. The germline V gene gives CDR1 as KGHSH and CDR2 as LQKENI. The rearrangement joined TRBV18 to TRBJ2-5, with the D gene call left open. Sequencing was done on a sample of blood. This clonotype was sampled from a human donor in good health. The CDR3 region: CASSPLQYLETQYF. The DNA sequence is TGTGCCAGCTCACCACTCCAGTATCTTGAGACCCAGTACTTC.